This entry lists 29 T cell receptor beta chains sequenced from one sample in a study of blood T cells in healthy people across ages. Next came a second PCR, run for about 6 to 11 cycles, which used a sample-barcoded 5' primer along with a J-beta primer mix. TCRdb processed the 5' RACE reads anew with MiXCR; each CDR3 protein has one entry. The sample records fewer than 2 million distinct CDR3 sequences, 39% being singletons. The sequencing sample was made of blood. These receptors were taken from a human donor in good health.

The gene calls are TRBV5-1 and TRBJ2-1; D unclear. V dropped 2 bases and J dropped 4 bases, with 13 bases sitting between them. The CDR3 length is 15 residues. In germline, CDR1 is SGHRS, CDR2 YFSETQ. The CDR3: CASSLPQAYYNEQFF. The CDR3 bases are TGCGCCAGCAGCTTACCTCAAGCCTATTACAATGAGCAGTTCTTC.

This chain links TRBV6-6 with TRBJ2-1, with D tentatively TRBD2 (5 bases). This CDR3 has 14 amino acids. The germline V gene encodes CDR1 MNHNY and CDR2 SVGAGI (reference sequence). V was clipped by 5 bases and J by 6 bases, with 14 bases between them. CDR3: CASSIRLGGNEQFF. DNA for the CDR3: TGTGCCAGCAGTATTCGCTTAGGAGGCAATGAGCAGTTCTTC.

This clonotype has ten or more counts. The J gene is TRBJ2-5, the V gene TRBV7-2; TRBD2 matches at 11 bases. V lost 5 bases to trimming and J lost 5 bases; unmatched junction nucleotides: 7. Germline CDR1 is SGHTA and CDR2 is FQGNSA. CDR3 length equals 15 residues. CDR3 sequence: CASSRSGGAGETQYF. In nucleotides, the CDR3 is TGTGCCAGCAGCCGTAGCGGGGGGGCAGGGGAGACCCAGTACTTC.

The chain couples TRBV4-1 to TRBJ1-5; 7 bases align to TRBD1. The length of the CDR3 is 16 residues. The ends lost 2 bases at V and 6 bases at J; junction bases unmatched: 10. In germline, CDR1 is MGHRA, CDR2 YSYEKL. CDR3 sequence (DNA): TGCGCCAGCAGCCAAAAAATCCGGGACAGAAGTCAGCCCCAGCATTTT. Its translation: CASSQKIRDRSQPQHF.

The chain joins TRBV28 to TRBJ1-2; TRBD1 matches at 9 bases. Germline CDR1 and CDR2: MDHEN and SYDVKM. V was clipped by 8 bases and J by 8 bases; unmatched bases: 12. The CDR3 is 14 residues long. This CDR3 is CASCPGQGMLGYTF. CDR3 coding DNA: TGTGCCAGCTGCCCGGGACAGGGAATGTTAGGCTACACCTTC.

There are a few counts of this clonotype. The chain combines TRBV20-1 with TRBJ2-4, with D possibly being TRBD2 (6 bases). Trimming took off 3 bases at V and 9 bases at J, with 18 bases between the two ends. The germline CDR1 and CDR2 sequences are DFQATT and SNEGSKA (reference sequence). The CDR3 is 14 amino acids. CDR3 region: CSASRLAIEGIQYF. The CDR3 nucleotides read TGCAGTGCTAGTAGGCTAGCGATCGAGGGCATTCAGTACTTC.

CDR3 in amino acids: CASINLRTHGTTYGYTF. Here the CDR3 DNA reads TGTGCCAGCATCAACCTGCGGACCCACGGGACGACCTATGGCTACACCTTC. This sequence joins TRBV13 and TRBJ1-2, with D possibly matching TRBD1 (5 bases). Germline V gene data show CDR1 as PRHDT and CDR2 as FYEKMQ (reference sequence). The CDR3 sequence is 17 residues long. The germline V and J ends were trimmed by 7 bases and 4 bases, with 25 bases remaining between them. Supplemented by reference TRBV13 and TRBJ1-2, the full variable domain reads AAGVIQSPRHLIKEKRETATLKCYPIPRHDTVYWYQQGPGQDPQFLISFYEKMQSDKGSIPDRFSAQQFSDYHSELNMSSLELGDSALYFCASINLRTHGTTYGYTFGSGTRLTVV.

This chain uses TRBV10-3 with TRBJ2-5, with 7 bases fitting TRBD2. The CDR3 spans 16 residues. The V and J ends lost 6 bases and 5 bases, in that order; junction bases with no gene match: 15. CDR1 and CDR2 (germline): ENHRY, SYGVKD. The CDR3 DNA is TGTGCCATCAGAGACTTTCGGGGGGACGGGGCGGAGACCCAGTACTTC. Protein product: CAIRDFRGDGAETQYF.

There are many counts of this clonotype. This could be a read error, since a much larger clone is one nucleotide away. The chain carries TRBV20-1 and TRBJ1-2; TRBD1 matches at 10 bases. The CDR3 totals 12 residues. Germline V gene data show CDR1 as DFQATT and CDR2 as SNEGSKA (reference sequence). CDR3 nucleotides: TGCAGGGCTAGAGACAGGGGGCGTGGCTACACCTTC. Amino acids: CRARDRGRGYTF.

The chain uses TRBV20-1 and TRBJ2-4; D possibly matches TRBD1 or TRBD2 (5 bases each). CDR3 length: 17 amino acids. Germline assignment: CDR1 DFQATT and CDR2 SNEGSKA (reference sequence). The germline V and J ends were trimmed by 0 bases and 5 bases, with 20 bases remaining between them. The chain's CDR3 is CSARDPRGRLPQNIQYF. The CDR3 region has the DNA TGCAGTGCTAGAGATCCGAGGGGTCGCTTGCCCCAAAACATTCAGTACTTC.

V usage is TRBV4-2 and J usage is TRBJ2-5; D possibly corresponds to TRBD2 (7 bases). V lost 0 bases and J lost 1, with 18 bases in between. Per germline, CDR1 LGHNA and CDR2 YNFKEQ. This CDR3 contains 18 residues. The CDR3 spells CASSQDLIGGTFQETQYF. The CDR3 DNA sequence: TGTGCCAGCAGCCAAGATCTTATCGGGGGGACATTCCAAGAGACCCAGTACTTC.

J is TRBJ2-1 and V is TRBV5-1; tentatively, D is TRBD1 (5 bases). This CDR3 has 12 residues. Trimming left V 4 bases short and J 9 bases short, with 11 bases between. Germline assignment: CDR1 SGHRS and CDR2 YFSETQ. The CDR3 is CASSVGATEQFF. Written as DNA, the CDR3 is TGCGCCAGCAGCGTTGGGGCAACTGAGCAGTTCTTC.

In the case of this clonotype: The junction departs from the called germline gene at one end, perhaps through a read error. The rearrangement links TRBV20-1 to TRBJ2-1; TRBD2 agrees at 10 bases. The CDR3 has 15 residues. The germline CDR1 and CDR2 sequences are DFQATT and SNEGSKA (reference sequence). The CDR3 DNA sequence: TGCAGCGCTATCAGGGCTAGCGGGGGAAGGAATGAGCAGTTCTTC. This codes for CSAIRASGGRNEQFF.

The chain joins TRBV28 to TRBJ1-4; D gene unclear. CDR1 and CDR2 (germline): MDHEN, SYDVKM. V gave up 3 bases and J gave up 5 bases, with 7 bases separating them. This CDR3 is built from 13 residues. The CDR3 region is CASSFGQNEKLFF. As DNA, the CDR3 is TGTGCCAGCAGTTTCGGGCAGAATGAAAAACTGTTTTTT.

CDR3 sequence (DNA): TGTGCCAGCATGGAATTTTTCTACGAGCAGTACTTC. Residues: CASMEFFYEQYF. The rearrangement uses TRBV7-2 and TRBJ2-4; no clear D. With the DNA end fitting TRBJ2-7 better, the J assignment may be wrong. The CDR3 covers 12 residues. Per the germline V gene, CDR1 is SGHTA and CDR2 is FQGNSA.

This clonotype was counted between two and nine times. The junction and the germline gene differ at one end; a read error may be behind it. The chain recombines TRBV18 with TRBJ2-5; perhaps D is TRBD1 or TRBD2 (5 bases each). Germline loops: CDR1 KGHSH, CDR2 LQKENI. The CDR3 runs 13 residues. The CDR3: CGSSPGTRETQYF. The CDR3 nucleotides are TGTGGCAGCTCACCAGGGACGAGAGAGACCCAGTACTTC.

In this sample, this clonotype turned up once. The chain has TRBV7-2 and TRBJ1-1; D remains unclear. Trimming shortened V by 5 bases and J by 5 bases, and 12 bases separated the two germline ends. The CDR3 length is 13 residues. Per the germline V gene, CDR1 is SGHTA and CDR2 is FQGNSA. The CDR3 region has the DNA TGTGCCAGCAGCGAAGAGAGGAGTACTGAAGCTTTCTTT. It encodes CASSEERSTEAFF.

This clonotype was observed a handful of times. The chain links TRBV10-3 to TRBJ2-3, with 7 nucleotides matching TRBD2. Germline V gives CDR1 ENHRY, CDR2 SYGVKD. CDR3 size: 16 residues. The junction had 3 bases not matched to a gene; V was cut back by 0 bases and J by 0 bases. The CDR3 spells CAISESKRGSTDTQYF. CDR3 DNA sequence: TGTGCCATCAGTGAGTCTAAGCGGGGAAGCACAGATACGCAGTATTTT.

The table lists this clonotype with a few counts. An end of the junction differs from the germline gene, which may be a read error. J is TRBJ2-5 and V is TRBV15; D unresolved. The CDR3 sequence is 13 residues long. Germline-derived CDR1 and CDR2 are LNHNV and YYDKDF (reference sequence). The CDR3: CAASRAPSETQYF. The DNA of the CDR3 is TGTGCCGCCAGCAGAGCCCCGTCAGAGACCCAGTACTTC. The whole variable domain, filled in from reference TRBV15 and TRBJ2-5, reads DAMVIQNPRYQVTQFGKPVTLSCSQTLNHNVMYWYQQKSSQAPKLLFHYYDKDFNNEADTPDNFQSRRPNTSFCFLDIRSPGLGDTAMYLCAASRAPSETQYFGPGTRLLVL.

The rearrangement uses TRBV7-2 and TRBJ2-5; D is possibly TRBD2 (6 bases). CDR3 length: 16 residues. CDR1 and CDR2 (germline): SGHTA, FQGNSA. Deletions cut 5 bases from V and 4 bases from J, with 20 bases between. The CDR3 region is CASSRRRMGRGETQYF. CDR3 DNA: TGTGCCAGCAGCCGCAGGAGGATGGGGCGGGGAGAGACCCAGTACTTC.

CDR3 in DNA: TGTGCCACCAGTCCTTCCCGGGACAGGGTCAATCAGCCCCAGCATTTT. It translates to CATSPSRDRVNQPQHF. The chain uses TRBV24-1 and TRBJ1-5; 9 nucleotides align to TRBD1. This CDR3 comprises 16 residues. V shed 6 bases, J shed 3 bases, and the junction held 8 bases outside the gene matches. CDR1 and CDR2 from the germline V gene are KGHDR and SFDVKD.

In its sample, this clonotype was seen a few times. The gene calls are TRBV5-1 and TRBJ2-3, with a tentative D call TRBD2 (6 bases). CDR3 length equals 15 residues. CDR1 and CDR2 (germline): SGHRS, YFSETQ. V gave up 4 bases and J gave up 6 bases, with 18 bases separating them. This CDR3 reads CASSQATYSGDTQYF. CDR3 coding DNA: TGCGCCAGCAGCCAAGCGACATACAGCGGGGATACGCAGTATTTT.

This clonotype has just a few counts. The chain couples TRBV4-2 to TRBJ2-1; 10 bases match TRBD1. Germline trimming cut 6 bases from V and 10 bases from J; bases unmatched to any gene: 12. CDR1 is LGHNA and CDR2 is YNFKEQ in the germline V gene. This CDR3 has 15 amino acids. The CDR3 DNA follows: TGTGCCAGCAGGACCAGACAGGGGGCGGATCTCGAGCAGTTCTTC. Translation gives CASRTRQGADLEQFF.

The J gene is TRBJ2-4, the V gene TRBV20-1, with TRBD1 as a possible D gene (5 bases). The closer fit of TRBJ2-7 to the DNA end suggests the J call may be wrong. CDR1 and CDR2 from the germline V gene are DFQATT and SNEGSKA (reference sequence). CDR3 length: 13 residues. The CDR3 here is CSAGEDRTYEQYF. The CDR3 nucleotides read TGCAGTGCTGGTGAAGACAGAACCTACGAGCAGTACTTC.

This clonotype was counted a few times. The chain employs TRBV6-2 or TRBV6-3 and TRBJ2-1; TRBD2 matches 11 bases. This CDR3 has 20 residues. Germline assignment: CDR1 MNHEY and CDR2 SVGEGT. Germline trimming cut 0 bases from V and 4 bases from J; bases unmatched to any gene: 14. The CDR3 protein is CASSYSTSGVRGGRYNEQFF. CDR3 nucleotide sequence: TGTGCCAGCAGTTACTCGACTAGCGGGGTTCGCGGAGGGAGGTACAATGAGCAGTTCTTC.

This CDR3 reads CSARGFGGSVFANEKLFF. CDR3 nucleotide sequence: TGCAGTGCTAGAGGATTCGGGGGGTCGGTTTTTGCTAATGAAAAACTGTTTTTT. The genes are TRBV20-1 and TRBJ1-4; maybe TRBD1 (5 bases). This CDR3 contains 18 residues. The germline gives CDR1 DFQATT, CDR2 SNEGSKA (reference sequence). Deletions cut 1 base from V and 3 bases from J, with 21 bases between.

The count of this clonotype is one. The V call is TRBV5-1, the J call TRBJ2-5, with 7 bases that match TRBD2. V lost 1 base, J lost 5 bases, and 5 bases stayed unmatched. Germline CDR1 reads SGHRS; CDR2 reads YFSETQ. This CDR3 is built from 14 residues. CDR3: CASSLFGGRETQYF. The CDR3 DNA follows: TGCGCCAGCAGCTTGTTCGGGGGGAGGGAGACCCAGTACTTC.

The chain is built from TRBV13 and TRBJ2-5; 7 positions match TRBD2. Trimming took 6 bases from V and 11 from J; bases not matched to a gene: 12. The CDR3 is 13 residues long. The germline CDR1 and CDR2 sequences are PRHDT and FYEKMQ (reference sequence). The CDR3 loop reads CASRGEGNNEQYF. CDR3 DNA sequence: TGTGCCAGCAGGGGGGAGGGAAACAATGAGCAGTACTTC.

This chain links TRBV6-5 with TRBJ1-2, with D hard to call. This CDR3 has 13 amino acids. In germline, CDR1 is MNHEY, CDR2 SVGAGI. Trimming removed 2 bases at V and 6 bases at J, with 10 bases between. CDR3 sequence (DNA): TGTGCCAGCAGTTACCCGGTCGTGGATGGCTACACCTTC. Amino acids: CASSYPVVDGYTF.